This TCR beta chain stems from a study of T cell responses to AZD1222 COVID-19 vaccine. Study-wide findings and caveats: Clonal diversity may have been underestimated in mostly white British donors.

Details on this clone: Its specificity is unknown.

Method: immunoSEQ multiplex PCR; TCRdb's copy keeps in-frame clones and lacks some. The sample contains fewer than 120,000 clones, about 88% of which appear only once. The clonotype was recovered from an adult in good health. The specimen comprised peripheral blood, sampled on day 0 of AZD1222 vaccination.

CDR3 coding DNA: TGCGCCAGCAGTGGGGGGCTGATGGGCAATGAGCAGTTCTTC. This encodes CASSGGLMGNEQFF. The gene calls are TRBV10-1 and TRBJ2-1; D possibly corresponds to TRBD1 (6 bases). Germline assignment: CDR1 WNHNN and CDR2 SYGVQD (reference sequence). Trimming took 4 bases from V and 6 from J, leaving 13 bases between them. The CDR3 is 14 amino acids.